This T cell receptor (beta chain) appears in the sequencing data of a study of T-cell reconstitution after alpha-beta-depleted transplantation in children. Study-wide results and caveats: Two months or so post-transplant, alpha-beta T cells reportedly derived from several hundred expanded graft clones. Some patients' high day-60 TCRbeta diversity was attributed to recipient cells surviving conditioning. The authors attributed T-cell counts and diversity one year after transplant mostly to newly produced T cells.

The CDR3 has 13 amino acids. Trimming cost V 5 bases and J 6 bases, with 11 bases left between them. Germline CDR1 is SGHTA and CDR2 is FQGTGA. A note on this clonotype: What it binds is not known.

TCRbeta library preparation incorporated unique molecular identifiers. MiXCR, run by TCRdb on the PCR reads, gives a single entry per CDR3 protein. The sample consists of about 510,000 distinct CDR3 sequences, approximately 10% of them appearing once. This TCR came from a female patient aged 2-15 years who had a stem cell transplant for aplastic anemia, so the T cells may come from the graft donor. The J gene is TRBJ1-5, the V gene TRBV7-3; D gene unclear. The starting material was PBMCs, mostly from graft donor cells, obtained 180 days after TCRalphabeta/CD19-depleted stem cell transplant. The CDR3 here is CASSPITSQPQHF. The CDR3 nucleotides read TGTGCCAGCAGCCCAATTACAAGTCAGCCCCAGCATTTT. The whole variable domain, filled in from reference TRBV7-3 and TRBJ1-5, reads GAGVSQTPSNKVTEKGKYVELRCDPISGHTALYWYRQSLGQGPEFLIYFQGTGAADDSGLPNDRFFAVRPEGSVSTLKIQRTERGDSAVYLCASSPITSQPQHFGDGTRLSIL.